These 15 T cell receptor beta chains came from one sample sequenced in a study of molecular identifiers for immune sequencing clone quantification. TCRdb redid the calling of the PCR reads with MiXCR, one entry per CDR3 protein. The sample holds around 480,000 distinct CDR3 sequences; about a quarter are singletons and the top ten take over 0.6%. Input material: naive CD8+ T cells from blood, with Jurkat cell RNA spiked in. Subset noted: FACS-sorted CD8+CD4-CCR7+CD45RA+ naive T cells. The origin of the receptors is a human donor in good health. Some libraries in this study had Jurkat cell RNA spiked in.

This chain links TRBV20-1 with TRBJ2-4; the match to TRBD1 covers 7 bases. V shed 0 bases and J 0 bases; nucleotides not matched to a gene: 5. From germline, CDR1 is DFQATT and CDR2 SNEGSKA (reference sequence). The length of the CDR3 is 16 residues. CDR3 sequence (DNA): TGCAGTGCTAGAGACCAGGGGGAACTAGCCAAAAACATTCAGTACTTC. This encodes CSARDQGELAKNIQYF.

This clonotype was counted many times. The V call is TRBV29-1, the J call TRBJ2-3, with D possibly TRBD2 on 5 matching bases. Germline loops: CDR1 SQVTM, CDR2 ANQGSEA. Trimming stripped 0 bases from V and 2 bases from J, with 18 bases between. The CDR3 is made up of 17 amino acids. The CDR3 loop is CSVEDRGLTEYTDTQYF. DNA of the CDR3: TGCAGCGTTGAAGACCGAGGACTTACGGAATACACAGATACGCAGTATTTT.

Concerning this clonotype: A read error may account for a junction end that differs from germline. This chain uses TRBV5-1 with TRBJ2-2; possibly TRBD2 for D (5 bases). The CDR3 spans 14 residues. Germline CDR1 SGHRS, CDR2 YFSETQ. As DNA, the CDR3 is TGCGCCAGCAGCTTGGGACCAAACACCGGGGAGCTGTTATTT. Translated, it gives CASSLGPNTGELLF.

This clonotype was found a few times. The chain carries TRBV7-9 and TRBJ2-1; 11 bases agree with TRBD2. The germline V gene encodes CDR1 SEHNR and CDR2 FQNEAQ (reference sequence). The CDR3 has 15 amino acids. The junction had 5 bases not matched to a gene; V was cut back by 3 bases and J by 7 bases. CDR3 residues: CASSFVLAGENEQFF. CDR3 in DNA: TGTGCCAGCAGCTTTGTACTAGCGGGAGAGAATGAGCAGTTCTTC. Variable domain in full (rest from reference TRBV7-9 and TRBJ2-1): DTGVSQNPRHKITKRGQNVTFRCDPISEHNRLYWYRQTLGQGPEFLTYFQNEAQLEKSRLLSDRFSAERPKGSFSTLEIQRTEQGDSAMYLCASSFVLAGENEQFFGPGTRLTVL.

Concerning this clonotype itself: A much more abundant neighbour one base away suggests this may be a read error. The chain combines TRBV6-1 with TRBJ1-1; D call uncertain. Germline V lookup: CDR1 MNHNS, CDR2 SASEGT. V was trimmed by 5 bases and J by 6 bases, leaving 4 bases between them. The CDR3 is 10 residues long. CDR3 DNA: TGTGCCAGCAGTTTCCCTGAAGCTTTCTTT. Its protein product is CASSFPEAFF.

This clonotype has just a few counts. A much larger clone differs by one base, so this may be a read error. The chain couples TRBV5-1 to TRBJ2-3; perhaps TRBD2 as D (5 bases). Germline assignment: CDR1 SGHRS and CDR2 YFSETQ. The CDR3 contains 14 residues. The CDR3 coding sequence is TGCGCCAGCAGCTTCGAGGGAGCCACAGATGCGCAGTATTTT. Translating it yields CASSFEGATDAQYF.

As concerns this clonotype: A much larger clone differs by one base, so this may be a read error. Given the absence of the conserved phenylalanine or tryptophan at the CDR3 end, a read error is likely. The chain links TRBV5-6 to TRBJ2-3, with 8 bases that match TRBD2. Germline values: CDR1 SGHDT, CDR2 YYEEEE. The CDR3 is 15 residues long. With 4 bases clipped from V and 4 bases from J, the junction kept 8 bases outside the gene matches. CDR3 protein: CASSETSVFPDTQYL. The CDR3 bases are TGTGCCAGCAGCGAGACTAGCGTCTTTCCAGATACGCAGTATCTT.

Points on this clonotype: This may come from a read error, since a much larger clone is one base off. This rearrangement joins TRBV6-2 or TRBV6-3 to TRBJ2-5, with 7 positions matching TRBD1. Germline assignment: CDR1 MNHEY and CDR2 SVGEGT. The CDR3 has 14 amino acids. V shed 2 bases, J shed 7 bases, and the junction held 7 bases outside the gene matches. As DNA, the CDR3 is TGTGCCAGCAGTTACGGGACAGTTGGAGGGACCCAGTACTTC. This gives the protein CASSYGTVGGTQYF.

The CDR3 DNA follows: TGCAGTGCTACTGACGACAACCGATATAATTCACCCCTCCACTTT. Translation: CSATDDNRYNSPLHF. The chain combines TRBV20-1 with TRBJ1-6; D gene ambiguous. This CDR3 contains 15 residues. V was clipped by 4 bases and J by 4 bases, with 14 bases between them. CDR1 is DFQATT, CDR2 SNEGSKA, per germline (reference sequence).

This clonotype was counted ten times or more. The V and J genes are TRBV6-5 and TRBJ1-1; D gene unclear. V lost 6 bases and J lost 0, with 5 bases in between. The germline V gene encodes CDR1 MNHEY and CDR2 SVGAGI. The CDR3 runs to 12 residues. This CDR3 reads CASSSMNTEAFF. In DNA, the CDR3 is TGTGCCAGCAGCTCAATGAACACTGAAGCTTTCTTT.

This clonotype was seen repeatedly, ten times or more. The chain links TRBV29-1 to TRBJ2-3; a weak D match, TRBD2 (6 bases). The CDR3 consists of 16 residues. Per germline, CDR1 SQVTM and CDR2 ANQGSEA. V lost 1 base and J 2 bases, leaving 16 bases between the germline ends. CDR3 coding DNA: TGCAGCGTTGAAGGCTTGGCGGGAACCCCCACAGATACGCAGTATTTT. It yields the protein CSVEGLAGTPTDTQYF.

This clonotype came up many times. The gene calls are TRBV9 and TRBJ1-3; a weak D match, TRBD1 (6 bases). This CDR3 region has 15 residues. Germline CDR1 is SGDLS and CDR2 is YYNGEE. Trimming removed 2 bases from V and 0 bases from J, with 9 bases in between. CDR3 sequence (DNA): TGTGCCAGCAGCGTGGAAGGGGGCTCTGGAAACACCATATATTTT. Its translation is CASSVEGGSGNTIYF.

Details on this clonotype: The junction differs from germline at one of its ends, possibly a read error. This sequence joins TRBV12-3 or TRBV12-4 and TRBJ2-3; D might be TRBD1 or TRBD2, each matching 6 bases. This CDR3 contains 16 residues. CDR3 DNA: TGTGCCAGCAGTTTGAAGGGGGGTACCAGCACAGATACGCGGTATTTT. As protein: CASSLKGGTSTDTRYF.

This clonotype was observed a few times. The chain combines TRBV27 with TRBJ2-1; D gene uncertain. Germline V lookup: CDR1 MNHEY, CDR2 SMNVEV (reference sequence). V was shortened by 8 bases and J by 5 bases, with 7 bases between the two germline ends. The CDR3 extends over 11 amino acids. DNA for the CDR3: TGTGCCAGCTATCGGGACAATGAGCAGTTCTTC. It is translated as CASYRDNEQFF.

This clonotype was counted many times. The chain employs TRBV7-9 and TRBJ1-4; no reliable D call. CDR3 length: 13 residues. Germline lookup yields CDR1 SEHNR and CDR2 FQNEAQ (reference sequence). Trimming pared 5 bases from V and 17 bases from J, leaving 21 bases between. The CDR3 region is CASSPPEGGNRFF. In DNA, the CDR3 is TGTGCCAGCAGCCCCCCCGAGGGCGGCAACCGTTTTTTT.